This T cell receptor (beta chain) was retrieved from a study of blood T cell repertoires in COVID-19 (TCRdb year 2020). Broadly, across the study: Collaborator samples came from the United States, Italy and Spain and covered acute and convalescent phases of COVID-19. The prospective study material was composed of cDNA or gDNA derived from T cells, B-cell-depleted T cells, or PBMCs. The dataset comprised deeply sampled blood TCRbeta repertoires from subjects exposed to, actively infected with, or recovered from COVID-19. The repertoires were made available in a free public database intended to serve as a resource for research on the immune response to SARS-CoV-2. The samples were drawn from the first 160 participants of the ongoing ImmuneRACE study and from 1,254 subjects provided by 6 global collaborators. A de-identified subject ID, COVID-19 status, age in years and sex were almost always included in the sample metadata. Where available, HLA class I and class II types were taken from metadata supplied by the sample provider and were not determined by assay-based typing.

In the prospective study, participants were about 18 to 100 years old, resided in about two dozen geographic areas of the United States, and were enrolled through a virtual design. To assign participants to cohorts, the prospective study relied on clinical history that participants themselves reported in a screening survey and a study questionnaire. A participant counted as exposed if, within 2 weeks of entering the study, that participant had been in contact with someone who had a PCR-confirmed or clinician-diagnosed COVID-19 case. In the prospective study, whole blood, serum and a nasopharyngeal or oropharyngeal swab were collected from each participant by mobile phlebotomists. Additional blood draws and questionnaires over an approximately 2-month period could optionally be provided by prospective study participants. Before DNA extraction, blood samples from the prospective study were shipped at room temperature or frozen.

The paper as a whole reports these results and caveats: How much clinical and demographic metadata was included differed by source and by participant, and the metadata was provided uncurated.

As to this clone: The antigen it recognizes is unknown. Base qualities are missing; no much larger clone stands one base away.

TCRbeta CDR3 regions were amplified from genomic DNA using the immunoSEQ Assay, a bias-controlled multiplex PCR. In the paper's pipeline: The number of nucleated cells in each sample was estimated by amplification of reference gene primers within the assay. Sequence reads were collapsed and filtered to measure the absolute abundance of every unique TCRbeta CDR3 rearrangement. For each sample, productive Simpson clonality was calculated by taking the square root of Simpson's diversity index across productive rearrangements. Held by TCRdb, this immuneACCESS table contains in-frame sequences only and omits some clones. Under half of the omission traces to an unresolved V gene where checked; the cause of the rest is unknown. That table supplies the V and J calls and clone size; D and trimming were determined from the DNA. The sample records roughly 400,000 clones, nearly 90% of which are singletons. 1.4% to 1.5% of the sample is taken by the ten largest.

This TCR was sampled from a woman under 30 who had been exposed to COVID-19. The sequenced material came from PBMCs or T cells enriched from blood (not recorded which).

CDR3 loop: CASSKSGIRVGELFF. The nucleotides are TGTGCCAGCAGTAAGAGCGGGATTCGGGTCGGGGAGCTGTTTTTT. The rearrangement joined TRBV25-1 to TRBJ2-2; TRBD2 lines up with 7 middle nucleotides. From V the trimming removes 5 bases and from J it removes 7 bases, while the gene matches leave 10 bases of the junction unaccounted for. Reading from cysteine to phenylalanine, the CDR3 counts 15 amino acids. Only CDR3 DNA is held: 45 bases, read in frame from base 1. CDR1 and CDR2, per the germline V gene, are MGHDK and SYGVNS.